A single TCR beta chain is shown here with its context. The data were obtained in a study of shared clonotypes between healthy human individuals. Using immunoSEQ multiplex PCR, the repertoire was profiled, and TCRdb retains in-frame clones only, with some absent. The sample lists 2.5 million or so clones, roughly nine tenths occurring once. This TCR was recovered from a young man in good health. The sequencing sample was made of naive CD4+ T cells sorted from blood. The subset is: CD45RA+ positively selected.

Written as DNA, the CDR3 is TGTGCCAGTAGTCAGGGCGGCGGGCGGTTCGGAGAGACCCAGTACTTC. Protein: CASSQGGGRFGETQYF. The gene calls are TRBV19 and TRBJ2-5; D possibly matches TRBD1 or TRBD2 (5 bases each). Germline values: CDR1 LNHDA, CDR2 SQIVND (reference sequence). Trimming removed 5 bases at V and 4 bases at J, with 20 bases between. This CDR3 comprises 16 residues.